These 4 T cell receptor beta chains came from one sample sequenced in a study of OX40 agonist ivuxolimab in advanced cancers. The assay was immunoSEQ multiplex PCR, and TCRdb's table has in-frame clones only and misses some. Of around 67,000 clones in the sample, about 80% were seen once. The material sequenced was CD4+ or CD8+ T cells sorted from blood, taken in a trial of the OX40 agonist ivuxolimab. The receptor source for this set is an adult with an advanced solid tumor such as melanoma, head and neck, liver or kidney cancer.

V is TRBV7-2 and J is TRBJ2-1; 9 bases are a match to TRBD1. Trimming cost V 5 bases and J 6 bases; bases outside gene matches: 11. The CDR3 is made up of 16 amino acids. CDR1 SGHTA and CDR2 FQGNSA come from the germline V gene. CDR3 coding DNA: TGTGCCAGCAGCCCCCCGGGGGACAGGGCTGCCAATGAGCAGTTCTTC. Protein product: CASSPPGDRAANEQFF. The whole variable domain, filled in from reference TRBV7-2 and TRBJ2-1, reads GAGVSQSPSNKVTEKGKDVELRCDPISGHTALYWYRQSLGQGLEFLIYFQGNSAPDKSGLPSDRFSAERTGGSVSTLTIQRTQQEDSAVYLCASSPPGDRAANEQFFGPGTRLTVL.

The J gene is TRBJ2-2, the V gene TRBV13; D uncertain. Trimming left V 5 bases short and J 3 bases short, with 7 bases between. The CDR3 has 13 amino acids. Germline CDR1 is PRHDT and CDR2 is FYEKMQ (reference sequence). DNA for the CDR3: TGTGCCAGCAGCCCCCCGGACACCGGGGAGCTGTTTTTT. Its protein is CASSPPDTGELFF.

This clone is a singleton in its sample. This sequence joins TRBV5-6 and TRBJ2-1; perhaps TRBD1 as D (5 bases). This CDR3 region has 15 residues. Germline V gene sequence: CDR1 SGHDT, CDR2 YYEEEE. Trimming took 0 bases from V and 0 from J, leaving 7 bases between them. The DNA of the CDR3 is TGTGCCAGCAGCTTGGCAGGGTTCTCCTACAATGAGCAGTTCTTC. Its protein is CASSLAGFSYNEQFF. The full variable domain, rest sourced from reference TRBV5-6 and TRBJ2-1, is DAGVTQSPTHLIKTRGQQVTLRCSPKSGHDTVSWYQQALGQGPQFIFQYYEEEERQRGNFPDRFSGHQFPNYSSELNVNALLLGDSALYLCASSLAGFSYNEQFFGPGTRLTVL.

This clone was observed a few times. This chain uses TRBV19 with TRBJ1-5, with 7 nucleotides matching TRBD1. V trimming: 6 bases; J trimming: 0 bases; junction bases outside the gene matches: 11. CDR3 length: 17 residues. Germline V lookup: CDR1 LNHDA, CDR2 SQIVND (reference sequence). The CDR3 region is CASSPRGTAYSNQPQHF. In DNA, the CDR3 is TGTGCCAGTAGCCCGCGAGGGACAGCCTATAGCAATCAGCCCCAGCATTTT.